What follows are 13 T cell receptor beta chains derived from one specimen sequenced in a study of shared clonotypes between healthy human individuals. Data came from immunoSEQ multiplex PCR; TCRdb stores just in-frame clones and leaves some out. The sample consists of fewer than 550,000 clones, over 75% of them appearing once. The sequenced material came from PBMCs. The source of these receptors is a woman aged 40 to 50 in good health. Some clones in this sample may be carry-over from other donors' samples.

V is TRBV29-1 and J is TRBJ1-2, with D unresolved. V was shortened by 4 bases and J by 1 base, with 22 bases between the two germline ends. Germline V gives CDR1 SQVTM, CDR2 ANQGSEA. The CDR3 sequence is 17 residues long. CDR3 bases: TGCAGCGTTGTTAAGTTGCAGGACGTCTCGGTTAACTATGGCTACACCTTC. Amino acids: CSVVKLQDVSVNYGYTF.

The genes are TRBV7-9 and TRBJ2-7, with 7 positions matching TRBD1. Trimming removed 4 bases from V and 5 bases from J; junction bases left unmatched: 14. The CDR3 has 16 amino acids. The germline V gene has CDR1 SEHNR and CDR2 FQNEAQ (reference sequence). CDR3 coding DNA: TGTGCCAGCAGCTATAAATTCAAGGGGGCAGTAAACGAGCAGTACTTC. Translated, it gives CASSYKFKGAVNEQYF.

V gene TRBV25-1 combines with J gene TRBJ2-5; possibly TRBD1 or TRBD2 for D (5 bases each). V dropped 2 bases and J dropped 2 bases, with 12 bases sitting between them. This CDR3 has 15 amino acids. Germline CDR1 and CDR2: MGHDK and SYGVNS. CDR3 sequence (DNA): TGTGCCAGCAGTGAACAGGGTTGGGGGCAAGAGACCCAGTACTTC. Translating it yields CASSEQGWGQETQYF.

Concerning this clone: A far larger clone is a single base away, which makes a read error likely. The chain employs TRBV30 and TRBJ2-6; D gene ambiguous. From germline, CDR1 is GTSNPN and CDR2 SVGIG (reference sequence). CDR3 length equals 13 residues. V lost 6 bases, J lost 3 bases, and 9 bases lay in between. The CDR3 nucleotides are TGTGCCTGTAGTTTTGGTGGGGCCAACGTCCTGACTTTC. This sequence encodes CACSFGGANVLTF.

The CDR3 nucleotides are TGCAGCGTTGGGGGTCGGGGGTCTGAAAAACTGTTTTTT. Translation: CSVGGRGSEKLFF. The chain combines TRBV29-1 with TRBJ1-4; D may be TRBD1 (5 bases). Germline values: CDR1 SQVTM, CDR2 ANQGSEA. V was cut by 4 bases and J by 7 bases, with 13 bases left in between. The length of the CDR3 is 13 residues.

CDR3: CASTQGQASSYEQYF. The DNA for the CDR3 is TGTGCCAGCACCCAGGGACAGGCCAGCTCCTACGAGCAGTACTTC. The rearrangement joins TRBV2 to TRBJ2-7; 8 nucleotides agree with TRBD1. Unmatched junction bases numbered 8, after V lost 7 bases and J lost 0 bases. Germline-derived CDR1 and CDR2 are SNHLY and FYNNEI. The CDR3 loop spans 15 amino acids.

V gene TRBV6-5 combines with J gene TRBJ2-7; D may match TRBD1 or TRBD2 (5 bases each). This CDR3 has 14 amino acids. V was shortened by 5 bases and J by 0 bases, with 11 bases between the two germline ends. Germline CDR1 MNHEY, CDR2 SVGAGI. CDR3 nucleotides: TGTGCCAGCAGTCGGGACCAACTCTCCTACGAGCAGTACTTC. Translation gives CASSRDQLSYEQYF.

The V call is TRBV5-8, the J call TRBJ2-7; 7 bases are a match to TRBD1. After removal of 5 bases from V and 5 bases from J, the junction contained 10 bases not matched to a gene. The CDR3 has 14 amino acids. Germline-derived CDR1 and CDR2 are SGHTS and YDEGEE. The DNA of the CDR3 is TGTGCCAGCAGGGATACGACAGGGTCCCACGAGCAGTACTTC. Translating it yields CASRDTTGSHEQYF.

V gene TRBV15 combines with J gene TRBJ2-3, with 10 bases matching TRBD2. This CDR3 comprises 18 residues. V lost 1 base and J lost 0; bases outside the gene matches: 7. Per germline, CDR1 LNHNV and CDR2 YYDKDF (reference sequence). The CDR3 spells CATSRALAGETSTDTQYF. The DNA of the CDR3 is TGTGCCACCAGCAGAGCCCTAGCGGGAGAGACTAGCACAGATACGCAGTATTTT.

In this sample, this clone turned up a few times. The chain carries TRBV30 and TRBJ1-6; TRBD1 agrees at 7 bases. The V segment lost 5 bases and the J segment 7 bases; nucleotides outside the gene matches: 5. Germline lookup yields CDR1 GTSNPN and CDR2 SVGIG (reference sequence). The CDR3 has 13 residues. Here the CDR3 reads CAWGTERNSPLHF. CDR3 nucleotides: TGTGCCTGGGGGACAGAAAGAAATTCACCCCTCCACTTT.

This clone showed up just once. The chain has TRBV9 and TRBJ2-4, with TRBD2 matching over 8 bases. Germline CDR1 SGDLS, CDR2 YYNGEE. V lost 3 bases and J lost 3; bases outside the gene matches: 8. The CDR3 totals 16 residues. CDR3 amino acids: CASSAARAGVKNIQYF. The CDR3 nucleotides are TGTGCCAGCAGCGCAGCCCGAGCGGGAGTCAAAAACATTCAGTACTTC.

V usage is TRBV27 and J usage is TRBJ1-1; the D gene is possibly TRBD1 (5 bases). Trimming left V 6 bases short and J 9 bases short, with 14 bases between. This CDR3 is 12 amino acids long. Per the germline V gene, CDR1 is MNHEY and CDR2 is SMNVEV (reference sequence). The DNA of the CDR3 is TGTGCCAGCAGACAGGTGGGGGGAAAAGCTTTCTTT. Protein: CASRQVGGKAFF.

CDR3 coding DNA: TGTGCCAGCAGCCAAGGACAGGGCGGAAAACTGTTTTTT. Its protein is CASSQGQGGKLFF. The chain couples TRBV14 to TRBJ1-4; 7 bases agree with TRBD1. The CDR3 is 13 amino acids. The germline V gene has CDR1 SGHDN and CDR2 FVKESK. Unmatched junction bases numbered 3, after V lost 1 base and J lost 10 bases.